These 14 T cell receptor beta chains originate from one sample sequenced in a study of cytomegalovirus exposure and HLA in healthy donors. This PCR relied on a set of 60 Vbeta primers and 13 Jbeta primers. The repertoire was sequenced with immunoSEQ multiplex PCR; TCRdb's copy has only in-frame clones and lacks some. The repertoire holds approximately 38,000 clones, with roughly 80% as singletons. The sample consisted of PBMCs. These receptors were collected from a woman between 18 and 30 years old in good health and CMV-seropositive.

This sequence joins TRBV30 and TRBJ2-2; 8 bases are shared with TRBD2. Losses at the gene ends were 0 bases for V and 6 bases for J; bases not matched to a gene: 9. Looked up from germline, CDR1 is GTSNPN and CDR2 is SVGIG (reference sequence). The CDR3 extends over 16 amino acids. CDR3 protein: CAWSVRFSGVAGELFF. The CDR3 bases are TGTGCCTGGAGTGTACGTTTTAGCGGGGTTGCCGGGGAGCTGTTTTTT.

V and J are TRBV28 and TRBJ2-7; TRBD1 matches at 9 bases. The V gene's germline CDR1 is MDHEN and CDR2 SYDVKM. The CDR3 extends over 13 amino acids. Trimming removed 6 bases from V and 6 bases from J; junction bases left unmatched: 6. The CDR3 nucleotides read TGTGCCAGCAGCCACAGGGGGCTCAGCGAGCAGTACTTC. Its translation is CASSHRGLSEQYF.

This chain uses TRBV7-2 with TRBJ2-3, with a weak D call TRBD2 (6 bases). The V gene's germline CDR1 is SGHTA and CDR2 FQGNSA. Trimming left V 8 bases short and J 9 bases short, with 12 bases between. CDR3 length equals 11 residues. For the CDR3, the DNA is TGTGCCAGCTCCCAACGGGGGACGCAGTATTTT. The encoded protein is CASSQRGTQYF. The full variable domain, with the rest looked up from reference TRBV7-2 and TRBJ2-3, is GAGVSQSPSNKVTEKGKDVELRCDPISGHTALYWYRQSLGQGLEFLIYFQGNSAPDKSGLPSDRFSAERTGGSVSTLTIQRTQQEDSAVYLCASSQRGTQYFGPGTRLTVL.

The chain combines TRBV5-1 with TRBJ2-1; D perhaps matches TRBD2 (7 bases). V was cut by 4 bases and J by 5 bases, with 22 bases left in between. Per germline, CDR1 SGHRS and CDR2 YFSETQ. The CDR3 length is 17 residues. The CDR3 protein is CASSRGGRGGDNNEQFF. DNA for the CDR3: TGCGCCAGCAGCCGAGGGGGTCGCGGGGGAGATAACAATGAGCAGTTCTTC. Complete variable domain (other parts from reference TRBV5-1 and TRBJ2-1): KAGVTQTPRYLIKTRGQQVTLSCSPISGHRSVSWYQQTPGQGLQFLFEYFSETQRNKGNFPGRFSGRQFSNSRSEMNVSTLELGDSALYLCASSRGGRGGDNNEQFFGPGTRLTVL.

This rearrangement joins TRBV6-4 to TRBJ2-3; 8 bases are a match to TRBD2. Germline V lookup: CDR1 MRHNA, CDR2 SNTAGT. This CDR3 region has 15 residues. J gave up 1 base and V 0 bases, and 0 bases lay outside the gene matches. CDR3 in amino acids: CASSDSSGGTDTQYF. In DNA form, the CDR3 reads TGTGCCAGCAGTGACTCTAGCGGGGGCACAGATACGCAGTATTTT.

This chain connects TRBV4-1 to TRBJ2-7; TRBD2 matches 11 bases. The CDR3 spans 17 residues. Trimming cost V 4 bases and J 7 bases; bases outside gene matches: 15. CDR1 MGHRA and CDR2 YSYEKL come from the germline V gene. In DNA form, the CDR3 reads TGCGCCAGCAGCCCACTTGATCAGGGACTAGCGGCAGTGGAGCAGTACTTC. It is translated as CASSPLDQGLAAVEQYF.

The chain employs TRBV4-3 and TRBJ2-5; D is unclear. CDR3 length: 16 residues. With 0 bases removed from V and 2 bases from J, the gap between germline ends came to 13 bases. Germline loops: CDR1 LGHNA, CDR2 YSLEER. The chain's CDR3 is CASSQEGTGLQETQYF. For the CDR3, the DNA is TGCGCCAGCAGCCAAGAAGGTACGGGTCTTCAAGAGACCCAGTACTTC.

This chain joins TRBV19 and TRBJ2-1; tentatively, D is TRBD2 (6 bases). V was clipped by 6 bases and J by 10 bases, with 25 bases between them. Germline assignment: CDR1 LNHDA and CDR2 SQIVND (reference sequence). This CDR3 is 16 amino acids long. The CDR3 region has the DNA TGTGCCAGTAGAAACCGAGCGGGCCTCCTGATAGGGGAGCAGTTCTTC. This encodes CASRNRAGLLIGEQFF.

The rearrangement links TRBV27 to TRBJ2-1; TRBD2 agrees at 11 bases. With V trimmed by 6 bases and J by 9 bases, 7 bases remained unmatched. The CDR3 has 14 amino acids. In germline, CDR1 is MNHEY, CDR2 SMNVEV (reference sequence). This chain's CDR3 is CASSVLAGAFEQFF. The CDR3 coding sequence is TGTGCCAGCAGCGTACTAGCGGGAGCATTTGAGCAGTTCTTC.

There are a few counts of this clone. The chain links TRBV4-3 to TRBJ2-3; TRBD2 matches 7 bases. This CDR3 is built from 14 residues. Germline CDR1 reads LGHNA; CDR2 reads YSLEER. V was pared by 3 bases and J by 4 bases, with 4 bases of the junction left unmatched. The CDR3: CASSQGGEADTQYF. CDR3 sequence (DNA): TGCGCCAGCAGCCAGGGAGGGGAGGCAGATACGCAGTATTTT.

This clone was seen only a few times. V usage is TRBV9 and J usage is TRBJ2-1; the match to TRBD2 covers 9 bases. CDR3 length equals 19 residues. Germline CDR1 reads SGDLS; CDR2 reads YYNGEE. V trimming: 4 bases; J trimming: 5 bases; junction bases outside the gene matches: 19. CDR3 in DNA: TGTGCCAGCAGCCCCCGGGCGGGAGGGCTGAGGGTTTTAGACAATGAGCAGTTCTTC. Protein: CASSPRAGGLRVLDNEQFF.

The chain employs TRBV19 and TRBJ1-6; TRBD1 matches at 8 bases. CDR1 LNHDA and CDR2 SQIVND come from the germline V gene (reference sequence). The CDR3 spans 15 residues. The J segment lost 9 bases and the V segment lost 7 bases, leaving 11 bases of the junction unmatched. This chain's CDR3 is CASNPPDRVGSPLHF. The CDR3 DNA follows: TGTGCCAGTAATCCTCCGGACAGGGTGGGTTCACCCCTCCACTTT.

In its sample, this clone is medium-sized. The junction departs from the called germline gene at one end, perhaps through a read error. The chain combines TRBV4-3 with TRBJ1-1; no reliable D call. The length of the CDR3 is 14 residues. CDR1 LGHNA and CDR2 YSLEER come from the germline V gene. The CDR3 sequence: CASSQDREVPDAFF. The CDR3 DNA reads as TGCGCCAGCAGCCAAGATCGCGAAGTCCCTGATGCTTTCTTT.

This clone is a singleton in its sample. The junction does not match germline at one end; this may be a read error. V and J are TRBV7-9 and TRBJ2-7; possibly TRBD2 for D (6 bases). Germline-derived CDR1 and CDR2 are SEHNR and FQNEAQ (reference sequence). This CDR3 has 15 residues. This CDR3 reads CSSSLAVGGGNEQYF. The CDR3 region has the DNA TGTTCCAGCAGCTTAGCGGTAGGCGGAGGGAACGAGCAGTACTTC. Based on the CDR3 plus reference TRBV7-9 and TRBJ2-7, the full variable domain is DTGVSQNPRHKITKRGQNVTFRCDPISEHNRLYWYRQTLGQGPEFLTYFQNEAQLEKSRLLSDRFSAERPKGSFSTLEIQRTEQGDSAMYLCSSSLAVGGGNEQYFGPGTRLTVT.